This TCR beta chain was retrieved from a study of T cells in Graves' hyperthyroidism and ophthalmopathy. This clonotype was counted at least ten times. Ophthalmopathy patients showed a Clinical Activity Score of at least 3, NOSPECS grade of at least 4 and duration under 3 months. RNA transcripts provided the source from which TCR beta CDR3 regions were amplified. When the TCR CDR3 underwent first-round RT-PCR, the HTBI primer set was used. TCRdb ran MiXCR on the multiplex PCR reads and lists one entry per CDR3 protein. The data hold 530,000 or so distinct CDR3 sequences, with 15% to 20% observed a single time. The sample taken for sequencing was blood. The receptor's source is a woman under 30 with Graves' ophthalmopathy.

Here the CDR3 reads CAWSIGRENTGELFF. The CDR3 DNA reads as TGTGCCTGGAGTATCGGGAGAGAGAACACCGGGGAGCTGTTTTTT. The genes are TRBV30 and TRBJ2-2; D is perhaps TRBD2 (6 bases). V shed 2 bases and J shed 1 base, with 11 bases lying between them. Germline loops: CDR1 GTSNPN, CDR2 SVGIG (reference sequence). This CDR3 contains 15 residues.